This is a list of T cell receptor beta chains from one sample in a study of T cell responses to AZD1222 COVID-19 vaccine. TCRdb's table, derived via immunoSEQ multiplex PCR, lists solely in-frame clones and lacks some. The sample yields around 180,000 clones, 90% seen once. Sequences were derived from peripheral blood, sampled on day 0 of AZD1222 vaccination. The receptor source for this set is an adult in good health. Each CDR3 is given with its conserved first and last residue. The D gene is left open where the match is weak.

d_call: -; j_call: TRBJ2-7; cdr3_length: 13; v_call: TRBV3-1/TRBV3-2; cdr3_nt: TGTGCCAGCAGCCCCACAGGCGACCACGAGCAGTACTTC; cdr3_aa: CASSPTGDHEQYF
d_call: -; j_call: TRBJ1-5; cdr3_length: 14; v_call: TRBV7-7; cdr3_nt: TGTGCTAGCAGCTTAGCGCTGCCCAATCAGCCCCAGCATTTT; cdr3_aa: CASSLALPNQPQHF
d_call: TRBD1; j_call: TRBJ1-2; cdr3_length: 18; v_call: TRBV5-1; cdr3_nt: TGCGCCAGCAGCTTGGGGGGACTCCGGGACAGGGATAACTATGGCTACACCTTC; cdr3_aa: CASSLGGLRDRDNYGYTF
d_call: TRBD1; j_call: TRBJ2-7; cdr3_length: 15; v_call: TRBV4-1; cdr3_nt: TGCGCCAGCAGCCAAGGGGACAGGGACGGGTACGAGCAGTACTTC; cdr3_aa: CASSQGDRDGYEQYF
d_call: TRBD1; j_call: TRBJ2-2; cdr3_length: 15; v_call: TRBV7-3; cdr3_nt: TGTGCCAGCAGGACAGGGGGCTCGAACACCGGGGAGCTGTTTTTT; cdr3_aa: CASRTGGSNTGELFF
d_call: -; j_call: TRBJ2-3; cdr3_length: 14; v_call: TRBV18; cdr3_nt: TGTGCCAGCCGCCTCGGGGACCTCACAGATACGCAGTATTTT; cdr3_aa: CASRLGDLTDTQYF
d_call: TRBD1; j_call: TRBJ1-6; cdr3_length: 15; v_call: TRBV5-1; cdr3_nt: TGCGCCAGCAGCTCCCCAGGGGGGAACAATTCACCCCTCCACTTT; cdr3_aa: CASSSPGGNNSPLHF
d_call: -; j_call: TRBJ2-6; cdr3_length: 18; v_call: TRBV23-1; cdr3_nt: TGCGCCAGCAGTCAATCGGTTTGGGGCCAGTCTGGGGCCAACGTCCTGACTTTC; cdr3_aa: CASSQSVWGQSGANVLTF
d_call: TRBD1; j_call: TRBJ2-1; cdr3_length: 12; v_call: TRBV5-6; cdr3_nt: TGTGCCAGCAGCTTGGTAAGGGGGCAGGAGTTCTTC; cdr3_aa: CASSLVRGQEFF
d_call: -; j_call: TRBJ2-7; cdr3_length: 11; v_call: TRBV7-2; cdr3_nt: TGTGCCAGCAGCCAGGCCTACGAGCAGTACTTC; cdr3_aa: CASSQAYEQYF
d_call: -; j_call: TRBJ1-4; cdr3_length: 15; v_call: TRBV5-6; cdr3_nt: TGTGCCAGCAGCGGAATGGCCAGGGGTGGTGAAAAACTGTTTTTT; cdr3_aa: CASSGMARGGEKLFF
d_call: -; j_call: TRBJ2-1; cdr3_length: 13; v_call: TRBV19; cdr3_nt: TGTGCCAGTAGTATGAGAGTCTACAATGAGCAGTTCTTC; cdr3_aa: CASSMRVYNEQFF